The present TCR beta chain was sequenced within a study of T cells in localized non-small cell lung cancer. The V gene lost 1 base and the J gene lost 5 bases, with 5 bases spanning the gap. Germline V gene sequence: CDR1 SQVTM, CDR2 ANQGSEA. The CDR3 runs to 11 residues. This clone was detected only a few times. Some clones are missing from TCRdb's copy, which holds only in-frame ones; the method was immunoSEQ multiplex PCR. This table holds tens of thousands of clones, roughly 90% found once. The sequence came from a woman between 35 and 75 years old with stage I lung adenocarcinoma. Sample: peripheral blood, taken before any cancer treatment. The V and J genes are TRBV29-1 and TRBJ1-2; D is unclear. CDR3: CSVEGYYGYTF. CDR3 DNA sequence: TGCAGCGTTGAAGGGTATTATGGCTACACCTTC.